Listed below are T cell receptor beta chains from one sample, sequenced in a study of PD-1 blockade in classical Hodgkin lymphoma. Here immunoSEQ multiplex PCR was the method, and the copy in TCRdb shows in-frame clones only, minus some. The table has 75,000 to 100,000 clones, about 92% seen once. The sequencing used peripheral blood mononuclear cells (PBMCs), collected before the fourth cycle of nivolumab. The receptors were sampled from a human donor with classical Hodgkin lymphoma. Each CDR3 is given with its conserved first and last residue. The D gene is left open where the match is weak. Where a row states a size, it is once, few, many or the class of an expanded clone; other rows omit it.

CDR3 DNA: TGTGCCAGCAGCTTAACACCGGGACTCCTGAACACTGAAGCTTTCTTT
CDR3 protein: CASSLTPGLLNTEAFF
J gene: TRBJ1-1
D gene: .
clone size: .
V gene: TRBV7-3

CDR3 DNA: TGTGCCAGCAGTGATCTGGGGCGGATTTCTGGCTACACCTTC
CDR3 protein: CASSDLGRISGYTF
J gene: TRBJ1-2
D gene: .
clone size: .
V gene: TRBV2

CDR3 DNA: TGTGCCAGCAGTGTGACTAGCGGAGGTTACGAGCAGTACTTC
CDR3 protein: CASSVTSGGYEQYF
J gene: TRBJ2-7
D gene: TRBD2
clone size: .
V gene: TRBV25-1

CDR3 DNA: TGTGCCAGCAGCCCCGGAGGCGCGACTAACTATGGCTACACCTTC
CDR3 protein: CASSPGGATNYGYTF
J gene: TRBJ1-2
D gene: .
clone size: .
V gene: TRBV7-8

CDR3 DNA: TGTGCCAGCAGCTTACCCGGGTCCGGCTATGGCTACACCTTC
CDR3 protein: CASSLPGSGYGYTF
J gene: TRBJ1-2
D gene: .
clone size: .
V gene: TRBV5-8

CDR3 DNA: TGTGCCAGCAGTTACTCGAACCTCTATGGCTACACCTTC
CDR3 protein: CASSYSNLYGYTF
J gene: TRBJ1-2
D gene: .
clone size: .
V gene: TRBV6-6

CDR3 DNA: TGTGCCAGCAGCTCCTCCTACGAGCAGTACTTC
CDR3 protein: CASSSSYEQYF
J gene: TRBJ2-7
D gene: .
clone size: .
V gene: TRBV13

CDR3 DNA: TGCGCCAGCAGCCAAGTGGTCGGAACGCAAGAGACCCAGTACTTC
CDR3 protein: CASSQVVGTQETQYF
J gene: TRBJ2-5
D gene: .
clone size: .
V gene: TRBV4-1

CDR3 DNA: TGTGCCAGCAGCCGGCCAGGGGTCTACAATGAGCAGTTCTTC
CDR3 protein: CASSRPGVYNEQFF
J gene: TRBJ2-1
D gene: .
clone size: .
V gene: TRBV7-2

CDR3 DNA: TGTGCCAGCAGTTCCGGGACAGGGGTAGATACGCAGTATTTT
CDR3 protein: CASSSGTGVDTQYF
J gene: TRBJ2-3
D gene: TRBD1
clone size: .
V gene: TRBV6-6

CDR3 DNA: TGTGCCAGCAGTTTATCCACAGGGGGGCAGTACTTC
CDR3 protein: CASSLSTGGQYF
J gene: TRBJ2-7
D gene: TRBD1
clone size: .
V gene: TRBV27

CDR3 DNA: TGTGCCAGCAGCTTAATGGGACAGGGGGCCCTCTCCTACGAGCAGTACTTC
CDR3 protein: CASSLMGQGALSYEQYF
J gene: TRBJ2-7
D gene: TRBD1
clone size: .
V gene: TRBV7-6

CDR3 DNA: TGTGCCAGCAGCGCGTATCTAGCGAGCTCCTACAATGAGCAGTTCTTC
CDR3 protein: CASSAYLASSYNEQFF
J gene: TRBJ2-1
D gene: .
clone size: .
V gene: TRBV21-1

CDR3 DNA: TGCGCCAGCAGCTTGGACAGGGGGCCCACAGATACGCAGTATTTT
CDR3 protein: CASSLDRGPTDTQYF
J gene: TRBJ2-3
D gene: TRBD1
clone size: .
V gene: TRBV5-1

CDR3 DNA: TGCGCCAGCAGCCTCAGTACCCTCTACGAGCAGTACTTC
CDR3 protein: CASSLSTLYEQYF
J gene: TRBJ2-7
D gene: .
clone size: .
V gene: TRBV5-1

CDR3 DNA: TGTGCCTGGAGACCTAGCGGGTTCTCTGGGGCCAACGTCCTGACTTTC
CDR3 protein: CAWRPSGFSGANVLTF
J gene: TRBJ2-6
D gene: TRBD2
clone size: .
V gene: TRBV30

CDR3 DNA: TGTGCCAGCAGCTTGCAAGGGGTCACAGATACGCAGTATTTT
CDR3 protein: CASSLQGVTDTQYF
J gene: TRBJ2-3
D gene: .
clone size: .
V gene: TRBV5-4

CDR3 DNA: TGTGCCAGCAGCCAGGGACTCAACAAAAACATTCAGTACTTC
CDR3 protein: CASSQGLNKNIQYF
J gene: TRBJ2-4
D gene: .
clone size: .
V gene: TRBV11-2

CDR3 DNA: TGTGCCAGTAGGAATCTAACAGGGGGAGGGACCGGGGAGCTGTTTTTT
CDR3 protein: CASRNLTGGGTGELFF
J gene: TRBJ2-2
D gene: .
clone size: .
V gene: TRBV19

CDR3 DNA: TGTGCCAGCAATGACCAAAGGACTGAAGCTTTCTTT
CDR3 protein: CASNDQRTEAFF
J gene: TRBJ1-1
D gene: .
clone size: few
V gene: TRBV7-9

CDR3 DNA: TGTGCCAGCAGAGCGCGGGGGAGCTCCTACGAGCAGTACTTC
CDR3 protein: CASRARGSSYEQYF
J gene: TRBJ2-7
D gene: TRBD2
clone size: once
V gene: TRBV6-5

CDR3 DNA: TGTGCCAGCAGTTTATCCAACACCGGGGAGCTGTTTTTT
CDR3 protein: CASSLSNTGELFF
J gene: TRBJ2-2
D gene: .
clone size: .
V gene: TRBV27

CDR3 DNA: TGCAGCGTTGGAAGGGGAAGCGGGAGGTCCCTTCCTACCGGGGAGCTGTTTTTT
CDR3 protein: CSVGRGSGRSLPTGELFF
J gene: TRBJ2-2
D gene: TRBD2
clone size: .
V gene: TRBV29-1

CDR3 DNA: TGTGCCAGCAGCTCTAAAGGACTAGACGTAGAGCAGTACTTC
CDR3 protein: CASSSKGLDVEQYF
J gene: TRBJ2-7
D gene: TRBD2
clone size: .
V gene: TRBV13

CDR3 DNA: TGTGCCAGCAGTTACGGGGGGAGAGGTAGTGGGGAGCTGTTTTTT
CDR3 protein: CASSYGGRGSGELFF
J gene: TRBJ2-2
D gene: .
clone size: .
V gene: TRBV6-5

CDR3 DNA: TGTGCCATCAGTGCAGGGAGCGGCAGGGGCTACACCTTC
CDR3 protein: CAISAGSGRGYTF
J gene: TRBJ1-2
D gene: .
clone size: once
V gene: TRBV10-3

CDR3 DNA: TGCGCCAGCAGCTTAGAGGGGATGAAGCCCCAGCATTTT
CDR3 protein: CASSLEGMKPQHF
J gene: TRBJ1-5
D gene: .
clone size: .
V gene: TRBV5-1

CDR3 DNA: TGTGCCAGTAGTGGCAGCGGGAGGACCTACGAGCAGTACTTC
CDR3 protein: CASSGSGRTYEQYF
J gene: TRBJ2-7
D gene: TRBD2
clone size: .
V gene: TRBV19

CDR3 DNA: TGTGCCAGCAGTGAAGACAGGGTGTATGGCTACACCTTC
CDR3 protein: CASSEDRVYGYTF
J gene: TRBJ1-2
D gene: .
clone size: .
V gene: TRBV6-1

CDR3 DNA: TGTGCCAGCACCTCACCTAGCGGGGGGCACTACGAGCAGTACTTC
CDR3 protein: CASTSPSGGHYEQYF
J gene: TRBJ2-7
D gene: TRBD2
clone size: .
V gene: TRBV28

CDR3 DNA: TGTGCCAGCAGCTCTTGGGAAGAAGAGACCCAGTACTTC
CDR3 protein: CASSSWEEETQYF
J gene: TRBJ2-5
D gene: .
clone size: .
V gene: TRBV7-7

CDR3 DNA: TGTGCCAGCAGTGAAGGGGACAGCCAAGAGACCCAGTACTTC
CDR3 protein: CASSEGDSQETQYF
J gene: TRBJ2-5
D gene: TRBD1
clone size: .
V gene: TRBV6-1

CDR3 DNA: TGTGCCAGCAGTAGGAGCGCGGGAGGGCCGCAGGGGACGCAGTATTTT
CDR3 protein: CASSRSAGGPQGTQYF
J gene: TRBJ2-3
D gene: TRBD2
clone size: .
V gene: TRBV27

CDR3 DNA: TGTGCCAGCAGGGGATTAGGGGCGTTCGATGAGCAGTTCTTC
CDR3 protein: CASRGLGAFDEQFF
J gene: TRBJ2-1
D gene: .
clone size: once
V gene: TRBV2

CDR3 DNA: TGTGCCAGCTCACCATCCGGGGCCAACGTCCTGACTTTC
CDR3 protein: CASSPSGANVLTF
J gene: TRBJ2-6
D gene: .
clone size: .
V gene: TRBV18

CDR3 DNA: TGTGCCAGCAGTGAAGCAGTGGGGCAGGCCTACTCCTACGAGCAGTACTTC
CDR3 protein: CASSEAVGQAYSYEQYF
J gene: TRBJ2-7
D gene: .
clone size: once
V gene: TRBV2

CDR3 DNA: TGTGCCAGCAGTGAGGTCCCCTCCCCGGGGACTGAAGCTTTCTTT
CDR3 protein: CASSEVPSPGTEAFF
J gene: TRBJ1-1
D gene: .
clone size: .
V gene: TRBV6-1